The clone carrying this TCR beta chain occurred many times. No antigen is known for it. Library preparation (for TCRbeta) was performed with unique molecular identifiers. TCRdb itself ran the PCR reads through MiXCR, one entry per CDR3 protein. The data hold 550,000 to 800,000 distinct CDR3 sequences, with about an eighth observed a single time. The record originates from a study of T-cell reconstitution after alpha-beta-depleted transplantation in children. General study results and limits: Several patients had high TCRbeta diversity at day 60; it came from surviving recipient T cells and thymic progenitors. Diversity and T-cell counts at one year after transplant derived mostly from new T cells. Several hundred expanded graft clones reportedly supplied alpha-beta T cells about two months after transplant.

Per germline, CDR1 DFQATT and CDR2 SNEGSKA (reference sequence). The CDR3 spans 12 residues. The germline V and J ends were trimmed by 0 bases and 7 bases, with 10 bases remaining between them. The source of this sequence is a girl between 2 and 10 years old with congenital amegakaryocytic thrombocytopenia, due to receive a stem cell transplant. This sequence joins TRBV20-1 and TRBJ2-7; D uncertain. The sequencing here drew on PBMCs, taken before TCRalphabeta/CD19-depleted stem cell transplant. DNA for the CDR3: TGCAGTGCTAGAGAACAGCTTACGGAGCAGTACTTC. It codes for CSAREQLTEQYF.